This entry features one TCR beta chain sequence. The antigen is undetermined. These data come from a study of PD-1 blockade in classical Hodgkin lymphoma. Whole-study findings and limits: Whoever responded completely had baseline diversity much like that seen in newly diagnosed patients. Reports indicated that newly diagnosed patients had lower baseline TCR diversity than healthy donors did. Patients who initiated nivolumab within 1 year of ASCT were excluded.

Repertoires were generated with immunoSEQ multiplex PCR, while TCRdb's copy carries only in-frame clones and drops some. The repertoire holds around 20,000 clones, with 86% as singletons. Every single patient, without exception, relapsed after autologous stem cell transplantation, and brentuximab vedotin exposure varied. Patients' outcomes at their best amounted to complete response, partial response or progressive disease. This TCR derives from a human donor with classical Hodgkin lymphoma. Sample: peripheral blood mononuclear cells (PBMCs), taken before the second cycle of nivolumab.

For the CDR3, the DNA is TGTGCCAGTAGTCCCAAACAGGGGGCGATAGCTTACGAGCAGTACTTC. Its protein is CASSPKQGAIAYEQYF. The chain links TRBV19 to TRBJ2-7; 9 bases agree with TRBD1. V was pared by 5 bases and J by 4 bases, with 12 bases of the junction left unmatched. Per germline, CDR1 LNHDA and CDR2 SQIVND (reference sequence). This CDR3 has 16 amino acids. Together with reference TRBV19 and TRBJ2-7, the CDR3 gives the full variable domain: DGGITQSPKYLFRKEGQNVTLSCEQNLNHDAMYWYRQDPGQGLRLIYYSQIVNDFQKGDIAEGYSVSREKKESFPLTVTSAQKNPTAFYLCASSPKQGAIAYEQYFGPGTRLTVT.